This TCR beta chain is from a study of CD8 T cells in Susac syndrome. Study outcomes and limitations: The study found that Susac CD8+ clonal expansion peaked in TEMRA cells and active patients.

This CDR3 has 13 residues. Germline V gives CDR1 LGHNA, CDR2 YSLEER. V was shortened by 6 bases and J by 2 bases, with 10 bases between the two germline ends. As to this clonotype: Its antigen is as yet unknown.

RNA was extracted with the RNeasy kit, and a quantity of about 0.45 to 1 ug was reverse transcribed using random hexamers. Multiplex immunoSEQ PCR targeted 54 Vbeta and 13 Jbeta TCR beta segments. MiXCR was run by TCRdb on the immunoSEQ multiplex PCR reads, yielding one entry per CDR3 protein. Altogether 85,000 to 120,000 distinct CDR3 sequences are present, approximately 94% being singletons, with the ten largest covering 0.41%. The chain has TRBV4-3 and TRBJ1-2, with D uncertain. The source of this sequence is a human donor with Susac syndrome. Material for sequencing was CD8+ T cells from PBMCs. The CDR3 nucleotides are TGCGCCAGCAGTCCGGATCCGAACTATGGCTACACCTTC. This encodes CASSPDPNYGYTF.